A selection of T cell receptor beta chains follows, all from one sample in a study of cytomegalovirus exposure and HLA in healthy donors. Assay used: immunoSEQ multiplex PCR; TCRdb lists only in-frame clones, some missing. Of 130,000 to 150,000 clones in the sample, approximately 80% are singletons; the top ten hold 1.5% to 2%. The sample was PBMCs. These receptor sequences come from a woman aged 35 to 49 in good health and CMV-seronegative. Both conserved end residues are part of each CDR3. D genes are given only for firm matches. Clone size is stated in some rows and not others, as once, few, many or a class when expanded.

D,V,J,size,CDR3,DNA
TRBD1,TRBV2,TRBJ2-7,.,CASSGGHRGEQYF,TGTGCCAGCAGTGGAGGCCACAGGGGGGAGCAGTACTTC
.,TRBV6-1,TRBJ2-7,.,CASREGSQSSYEQYF,TGTGCCAGCAGGGAGGGATCTCAGAGCTCCTACGAGCAGTACTTC
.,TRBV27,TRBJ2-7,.,CASSPLFERHYEQYF,TGTGCCAGCAGTCCGCTATTCGAACGTCACTACGAGCAGTACTTC
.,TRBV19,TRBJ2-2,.,CASSIERMGRLSNTGELFF,TGTGCCAGTAGTATTGAGCGGATGGGCAGGCTGTCGAACACCGGGGAGCTGTTTTTT
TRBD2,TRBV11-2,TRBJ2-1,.,CASQPGGRSFDEQFF,TGTGCCAGCCAGCCCGGCGGGAGAAGTTTCGATGAGCAGTTCTTC
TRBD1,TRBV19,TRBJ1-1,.,CASSYSRTGGNTEAFF,TGTGCCAGTAGTTATTCCCGGACAGGGGGGAACACTGAAGCTTTCTTT
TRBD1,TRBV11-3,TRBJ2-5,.,CASSSGQGGTQYF,TGTGCCAGCAGCTCCGGACAGGGTGGGACCCAGTACTTC
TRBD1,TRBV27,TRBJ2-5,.,CASSFRFRQGHQETQYF,TGTGCCAGCAGTTTCCGGTTTCGACAGGGCCACCAAGAGACCCAGTACTTC
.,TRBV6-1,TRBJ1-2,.,CASSTHQGNGYTF,TGTGCCAGCAGTACCCACCAGGGGAATGGCTACACCTTC
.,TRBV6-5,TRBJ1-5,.,CASSWGGSGNQPQHF,TGTGCCAGCAGTTGGGGAGGGAGCGGCAATCAGCCCCAGCATTTT
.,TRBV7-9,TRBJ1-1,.,CASSFLLLRGTEAFF,TGTGCCAGCAGCTTCCTTCTGTTACGAGGGACTGAAGCTTTCTTT
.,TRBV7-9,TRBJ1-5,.,CASSTTGRNQPQHF,TGTGCCAGCAGCACTACAGGACGCAATCAGCCCCAGCATTTT
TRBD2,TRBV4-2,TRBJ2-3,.,CASSQDSGGTDTQYF,TGTGCCAGCAGCCAGGATAGCGGGGGCACAGATACGCAGTATTTT
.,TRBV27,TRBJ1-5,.,CASSLRGGGNQPQHF,TGTGCCAGCAGTTTGCGCGGAGGGGGCAATCAGCCCCAGCATTTT
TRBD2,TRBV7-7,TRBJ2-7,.,CASSLGGRAYEQYF,TGTGCCAGCAGCTTAGGTGGGAGGGCCTACGAGCAGTACTTC
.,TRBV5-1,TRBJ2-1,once,CASSSRDYNEQFF,TGCGCCAGCAGCTCCCGGGACTACAATGAGCAGTTCTTC
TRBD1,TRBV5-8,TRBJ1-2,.,CASSVRQGWGYGYTF,TGTGCCAGCAGCGTACGACAGGGGTGGGGGTATGGCTACACCTTC
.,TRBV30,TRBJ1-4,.,CAWGDITNEKLFF,TGTGCCTGGGGGGACATAACTAATGAAAAACTGTTTTTT
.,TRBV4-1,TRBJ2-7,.,CASSQITSGVREQYF,TGCGCCAGCAGCCAGATTACTAGTGGGGTACGGGAGCAGTACTTC
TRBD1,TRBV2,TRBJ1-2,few,CASSEAGRGIFYGYTF,TGTGCCAGCAGTGAAGCGGGCAGGGGGATCTTCTATGGCTACACCTTC
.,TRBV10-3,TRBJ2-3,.,CAISEPRGRTDTQYF,TGTGCCATCAGTGAGCCGCGGGGGCGCACAGATACGCAGTATTTT
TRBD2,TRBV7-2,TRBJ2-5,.,CASSLGTSGRVTQYF,TGTGCCAGCAGCTTAGGGACTAGCGGGAGGGTGACCCAGTACTTC
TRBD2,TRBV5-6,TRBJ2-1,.,CASSLVREGEQFF,TGTGCCAGCAGCTTGGTCCGGGAGGGTGAGCAGTTCTTC
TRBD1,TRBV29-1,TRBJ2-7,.,CSVSQGDDEQYF,TGCAGCGTTTCACAGGGGGACGACGAGCAGTACTTC
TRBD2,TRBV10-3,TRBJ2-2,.,CAISETSGNTGELFF,TGTGCCATCAGTGAGACTAGCGGAAACACCGGGGAGCTGTTTTTT
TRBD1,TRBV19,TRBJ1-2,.,CASSMGQGAFYGYTF,TGTGCCAGTAGTATGGGACAGGGTGCCTTCTATGGCTACACCTTC
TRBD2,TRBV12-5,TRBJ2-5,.,CASASGGETQYF,TGTGCTAGTGCCTCCGGGGGGGAGACCCAGTACTTC
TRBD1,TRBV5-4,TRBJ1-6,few,CASSWWTGANSPLHF,TGTGCCAGCAGCTGGTGGACAGGGGCAAATTCACCCCTCCACTTT
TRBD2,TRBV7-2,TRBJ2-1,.,CASRSTSGNQGYNEQFF,TGTGCCAGCAGGTCAACTAGCGGGAATCAAGGCTACAATGAGCAGTTCTTC
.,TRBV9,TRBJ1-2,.,CASSVDGGYGYTF,TGTGCCAGCAGCGTAGATGGAGGGTATGGCTACACCTTC
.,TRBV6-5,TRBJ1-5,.,CASSLDSEGQPQHF,TGTGCCAGCAGCCTGGACAGTGAGGGGCAGCCCCAGCATTTT
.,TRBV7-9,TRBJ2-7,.,CASSLTQGPYEQYF,TGTGCCAGCAGCTTAACACAGGGTCCCTACGAGCAGTACTTC
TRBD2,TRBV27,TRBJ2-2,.,CASSFGLAYTGELFF,TGTGCCAGCAGTTTTGGACTAGCGTACACCGGGGAGCTGTTTTTT
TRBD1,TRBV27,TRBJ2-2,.,CASSWTGYTGELFF,TGTGCCAGCAGCTGGACAGGGTACACCGGGGAGCTGTTTTTT
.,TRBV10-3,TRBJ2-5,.,CAISESAGAGRQETQYF,TGTGCCATCAGTGAGTCTGCGGGGGCAGGTCGCCAAGAGACCCAGTACTTC
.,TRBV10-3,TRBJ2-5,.,CAISESSGSGETQYF,TGTGCCATCAGTGAGTCCTCCGGGAGTGGAGAGACCCAGTACTTC
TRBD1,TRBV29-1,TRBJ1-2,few,CSVEEEAGGIGYTF,TGCAGCGTTGAAGAGGAGGCAGGGGGTATTGGCTACACCTTC
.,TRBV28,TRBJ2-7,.,CASSFTNSDYEQYF,TGTGCCAGCAGTTTCACAAACAGTGACTACGAGCAGTACTTC
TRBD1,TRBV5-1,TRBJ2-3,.,CASRTGGGTDTQYF,TGCGCCAGCAGAACAGGGGGTGGTACAGATACGCAGTATTTT